A selection of T cell receptor beta chains follows, all from one sample in a study of T cells in Graves' hyperthyroidism and ophthalmopathy. TCRdb re-called the multiplex PCR reads through MiXCR, storing one row per CDR3 protein. This sample has over 650,000 distinct CDR3 sequences; less than 20% occur once, and the top ten carry around 7.7%. The specimen sequenced was blood. These receptors all come from a man aged 18 to 30 with Graves' hyperthyroidism. The conserved cysteine and the conserved F or W are not part of the CDR3 here.

v_call cdr3_length cdr3_aa
TRBV6-1 11 ASSETGDYEQY
TRBV18 16 ASSPAGTSGRADNEQF
TRBV9 12 ASSAWLNTGELF
TRBV11-2 14 ASSLGGSGAYNEQF
TRBV29-1 13 SVGLAGLVRDIQY
TRBV18 12 ASSPIAGTREQY
TRBV12-3/TRBV12-4 13 ASTLQGRPYNEQF
TRBV6-1 16 ASRRPRVGSGFAYEQY
TRBV12-5 16 ASGLVRTGASTNEKLF
TRBV5-5 11 ASSRADPYGYT
TRBV20-1 12 SAGSARGRTEAF
TRBV12-5 14 ASGPMKGQSSYEQY
TRBV7-2 12 ASSNLYRGTEAF
TRBV9 13 ASSVDVGRSYGYT
TRBV20-1 12 SASAWGEYNEQF
TRBV29-1 12 SVSGTSGTYEQY
TRBV4-1 16 ASSQLALAGNSYNEQF
TRBV30 11 AWKWGTQDEQY
TRBV29-1 11 SVASGGGYEQY
TRBV9 18 ASSVEGGLAGGPRGDEQF
TRBV2 12 ASRVGGPYNEQF
TRBV6-1 14 ASSLQLAGGTGELF
TRBV30 10 ALDMGNSPLH
TRBV19 17 ASSIGPGQRARGANVLT
TRBV28 12 ASSVSPDGLEAF
TRBV28 12 ASSLPGTLNEQF
TRBV6-5 16 ASSYSIPRAVSSGGSF
TRBV25-1 11 ASSVPGQHEQY
TRBV28 14 ASSQGTGVGANVLT
TRBV2 12 ASSVGVGTGELF
TRBV28 11 ASSLDSLYEHY
TRBV7-9 11 ASSLGPNNEQF
TRBV10-3 11 AITQVINYGYT
TRBV10-3 11 SISAEGDTEAF
TRBV20-1 13 SAREDATSFGEQY
TRBV3-1 13 ASSQDRGPTYEQY
TRBV9 13 ASSVGIGTYNEQF
TRBV11-2 11 ASSLDRGAEQF
TRBV2 12 ASRGGLLLYEQY
TRBV24-1 12 ATSDAQGNYEQY
TRBV19 13 ASTTGEMSNQPQH
TRBV3-1 13 ASSQDTDSNQPQH
TRBV7-9 12 ASSPRGGQNEQY
TRBV5-1 15 ASSSLMGEGFQETQY
TRBV6-2/TRBV6-3 11 ASSRRKNTEAF